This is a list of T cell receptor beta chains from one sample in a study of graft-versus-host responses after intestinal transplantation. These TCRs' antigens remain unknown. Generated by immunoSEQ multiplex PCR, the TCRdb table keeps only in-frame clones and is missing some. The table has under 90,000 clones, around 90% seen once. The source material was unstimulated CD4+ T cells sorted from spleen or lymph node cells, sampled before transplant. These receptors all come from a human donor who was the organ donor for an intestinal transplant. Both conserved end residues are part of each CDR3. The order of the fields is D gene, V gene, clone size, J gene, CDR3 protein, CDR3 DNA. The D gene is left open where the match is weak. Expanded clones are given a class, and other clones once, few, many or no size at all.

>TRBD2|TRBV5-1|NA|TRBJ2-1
CASSSSGPYNEQFF
TGCGCCAGCAGCTCTAGCGGGCCCTACAATGAGCAGTTCTTC
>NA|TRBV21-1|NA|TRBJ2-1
CAKQVRTGTVSRDEQFF
TGTGCCAAACAGGTTCGCACCGGGACAGTAAGTAGGGATGAGCAGTTCTTC
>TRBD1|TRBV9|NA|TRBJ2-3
CASSNGVRGPTDTQYF
TGTGCCAGCTCAAATGGAGTGAGGGGGCCCACAGATACGCAGTATTTT
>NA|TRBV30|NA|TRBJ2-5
CAWSSPAGETQYF
TGTGCCTGGAGTTCCCCGGCAGGGGAGACCCAGTACTTC
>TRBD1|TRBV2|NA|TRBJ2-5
CASSEDRVKETQYF
TGTGCCAGCAGTGAGGACAGGGTGAAAGAGACCCAGTACTTC
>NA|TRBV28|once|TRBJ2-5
CASRNGRFDREVETQYF
TGTGCCAGCAGGAATGGAAGGTTTGACAGGGAGGTGGAGACCCAGTACTTC
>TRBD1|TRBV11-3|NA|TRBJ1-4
CASSLRTGRIEKLFF
TGTGCCAGCAGCTTACGGACAGGCAGGATTGAAAAACTGTTTTTT
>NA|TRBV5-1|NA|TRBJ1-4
CASSPYKQGSNEKLFF
TGCGCCAGCAGCCCATATAAACAGGGCTCTAATGAAAAACTGTTTTTT
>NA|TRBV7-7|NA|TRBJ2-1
CASSRSGPYNEQFF
TGTGCTAGCAGCCGCAGCGGGCCCTACAATGAGCAGTTCTTC
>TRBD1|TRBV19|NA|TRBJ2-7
CASSETGTRTYEQYF
TGTGCCAGTAGTGAGACAGGGACAAGGACCTACGAGCAGTACTTC
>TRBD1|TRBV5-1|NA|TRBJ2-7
CASSRLPGDRVFYEQYF
TGCGCCAGCAGCCGATTGCCGGGGGACAGGGTGTTCTACGAGCAGTACTTC
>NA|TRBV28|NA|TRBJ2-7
CASSASREQYF
TGTGCCAGCAGTGCTTCGCGGGAGCAGTACTTC
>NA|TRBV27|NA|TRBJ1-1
CASSYSNGGSDTEAFF
TGTGCCAGCAGTTATAGTAATGGGGGCTCCGACACTGAAGCTTTCTTT
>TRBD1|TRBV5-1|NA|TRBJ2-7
CASSRGTERYEQYF
TGCGCCAGCAGTCGTGGGACAGAGAGGTACGAGCAGTACTTC
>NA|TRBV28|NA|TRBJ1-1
CASSFLGARTEAFF
TGTGCCAGCAGTTTTCTGGGGGCGCGCACTGAAGCTTTCTTT
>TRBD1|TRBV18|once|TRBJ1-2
CASSPIRDSYGYTF
TGTGCCAGCTCACCCATCCGGGACAGCTATGGCTACACCTTC
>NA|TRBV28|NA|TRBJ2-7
CASSLRSSPSYEQYF
TGTGCCAGCAGTCTACGGTCCTCCCCGTCCTACGAGCAGTACTTC
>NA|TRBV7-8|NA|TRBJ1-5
CASSPWPGDQPQHF
TGTGCCAGCAGCCCCTGGCCAGGGGATCAGCCCCAGCATTTT
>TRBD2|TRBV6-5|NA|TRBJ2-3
CASSYSPSGEDTQYF
TGTGCCAGCAGTTACTCGCCTAGCGGGGAAGATACGCAGTATTTT
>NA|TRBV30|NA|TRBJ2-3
CAWSQGHPSTDTQYF
TGTGCCTGGAGTCAGGGGCACCCGAGCACAGATACGCAGTATTTT
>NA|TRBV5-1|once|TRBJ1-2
CASSLGQGLGDGYTF
TGCGCCAGCAGCTTGGGTCAGGGGTTGGGTGATGGCTACACCTTC
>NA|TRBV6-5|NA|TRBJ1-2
CASSPPRGGYTF
TGTGCCAGCAGCCCCCCCAGGGGTGGCTACACCTTC
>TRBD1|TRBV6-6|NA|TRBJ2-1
CASSPGTGVDNEQFF
TGTGCCAGCAGTCCCGGGACAGGGGTTGACAATGAGCAGTTCTTC
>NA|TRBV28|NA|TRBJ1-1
CPPGLNTEAFF
TGTCCCCCTGGGCTGAACACTGAAGCTTTCTTT
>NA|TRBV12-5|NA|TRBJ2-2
CASGLVLGQRLTGELFF
TGTGCTAGTGGTTTGGTATTGGGGCAAAGGTTGACCGGGGAGCTGTTTTTT
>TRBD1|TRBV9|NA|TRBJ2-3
CASSPPGQGKSDTQYF
TGTGCCAGCAGCCCGCCGGGACAGGGGAAATCCGATACGCAGTATTTT
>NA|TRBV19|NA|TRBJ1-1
CASSPKGGVFTEAFF
TGTGCCAGTAGTCCTAAAGGCGGGGTCTTCACTGAAGCTTTCTTT
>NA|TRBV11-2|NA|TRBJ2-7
CASSLRTPYEQYF
TGTGCCAGCAGCTTGAGAACCCCCTACGAGCAGTACTTC
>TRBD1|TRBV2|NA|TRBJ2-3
CASRRQGSSTDTQYF
TGTGCCAGCAGGAGACAGGGGTCGAGCACAGATACGCAGTATTTT
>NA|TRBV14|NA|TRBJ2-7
CASSPFFSGEQYF
TGTGCCAGCAGCCCGTTCTTCTCGGGGGAGCAGTACTTC
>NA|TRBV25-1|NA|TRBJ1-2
CASSEPGRLGYTF
TGTGCCAGCAGTGAACCAGGGCGGCTTGGCTACACCTTC
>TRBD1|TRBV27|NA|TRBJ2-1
CASIRRGTGGDEQFF
TGTGCCAGCATCCGGCGCGGGACAGGGGGAGATGAGCAGTTCTTC
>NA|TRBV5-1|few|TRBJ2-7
CASSLTGYEQYF
TGCGCCAGCAGCTTGACAGGATACGAGCAGTACTTC
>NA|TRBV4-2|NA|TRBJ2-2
CASSQERFPPFRDTIPGELFF
TGTGCCAGCAGCCAAGAAAGATTCCCCCCCTTCCGGGACACGATACCCGGGGAGCTGTTTTTT
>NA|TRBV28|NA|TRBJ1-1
CASSLGDRPGGAFF
TGTGCCAGCAGTTTGGGAGACAGGCCGGGGGGAGCTTTCTTT
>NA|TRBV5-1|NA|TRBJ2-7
CASSLGPDTYEQYF
TGCGCCAGCAGCTTGGGTCCGGACACCTACGAGCAGTACTTC
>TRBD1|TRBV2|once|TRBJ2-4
CASSYGDRGGIQYF
TGTGCCAGCAGTTACGGAGACAGGGGAGGCATTCAGTACTTC
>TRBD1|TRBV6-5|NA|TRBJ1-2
CASSYSDRVYGYTF
TGTGCCAGCAGTTACTCGGACAGGGTATATGGCTACACCTTC
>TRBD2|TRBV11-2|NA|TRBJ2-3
CASSPRRGVHTDTQYF
TGTGCCAGCAGCCCAAGGCGGGGGGTACACACAGATACGCAGTATTTT
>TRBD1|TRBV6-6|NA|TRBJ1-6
CASSDEQGVKSPLHF
TGTGCCAGCAGTGACGAACAGGGGGTGAAGTCACCCCTCCACTTT
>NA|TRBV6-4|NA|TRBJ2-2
CASSGNGITGELFF
TGTGCCAGCAGTGGCAACGGGATTACCGGGGAGCTGTTTTTT